One TCR beta chain is described in this entry. This sample is part of a study of T cell responses to AZD1222 COVID-19 vaccine. Here immunoSEQ multiplex PCR was the method, and the copy in TCRdb shows in-frame clones only, minus some. The sample holds more than 120,000 clones; 90% are singletons and the top ten take around 1.6%. The CDR3 is 19 residues long. V was clipped by 0 bases and J by 4 bases; unmatched bases: 6. Per the germline V gene, CDR1 is KGHSH and CDR2 is LQKENI. This receptor was obtained from an adult who received the AZD1222 COVID-19 vaccine. Sequenced material: peripheral blood, taken 28 days after the second AZD1222 dose. The chain employs TRBV18 and TRBJ2-2; TRBD2 aligns across 15 bases. Written as DNA, the CDR3 is TGTGCCAGCTCACCACCCGGACTAGCGGGAGGGCGCAGCACCGGGGAGCTGTTTTTT. It encodes CASSPPGLAGGRSTGELFF.